Listed below are T cell receptor beta chains from one sample, sequenced in a study of cytomegalovirus exposure and HLA in healthy donors. The method was immunoSEQ multiplex PCR; TCRdb's version includes in-frame clones alone and lacks a portion of them. The profile shows 150,000 to 200,000 clones, around 63% of them singletons. The sequenced sample was PBMCs. The receptors originated from a woman aged 18-29 years in good health and CMV-seropositive. Both conserved end residues are part of each CDR3. The order of the fields is D gene, V gene, clone size, J gene, CDR3 protein, CDR3 DNA. A D gene is named only where the DNA matches it firmly. Part of the rows lack a size; the others show once, few, many or a class for expanded clones.

D gene: TRBD2; V gene: TRBV6-6; clone size: .; J gene: TRBJ2-5; CDR3 protein: CASSKRGQETQYF; CDR3 DNA: TGTGCCAGCAGCAAGCGGGGGCAAGAGACCCAGTACTTC
D gene: .; V gene: TRBV7-7; clone size: .; J gene: TRBJ2-5; CDR3 protein: CASSFVRQETQYF; CDR3 DNA: TGTGCTAGCAGCTTCGTCAGGCAAGAGACCCAGTACTTC
D gene: .; V gene: TRBV18; clone size: once; J gene: TRBJ1-5; CDR3 protein: CASSPVRSSNQPQHF; CDR3 DNA: TGTGCCAGCTCACCAGTTCGGTCTAGCAATCAGCCCCAGCATTTT
D gene: TRBD1; V gene: TRBV29-1; clone size: .; J gene: TRBJ1-2; CDR3 protein: CSVDLSWLGQNYGYTF; CDR3 DNA: TGCAGCGTTGATCTGAGTTGGCTGGGACAGAACTATGGCTACACCTTC
D gene: .; V gene: TRBV6-5; clone size: .; J gene: TRBJ2-1; CDR3 protein: CASSSLNNEQFF; CDR3 DNA: TGTGCCAGCAGTTCCCTAAACAATGAGCAGTTCTTC
D gene: .; V gene: TRBV7-9; clone size: few; J gene: TRBJ2-5; CDR3 protein: CASSHRGLPLLRETQYF; CDR3 DNA: TGTGCCAGCAGCCATAGGGGACTCCCCCTTCTACGGGAGACCCAGTACTTC
D gene: .; V gene: TRBV5-4; clone size: once; J gene: TRBJ1-6; CDR3 protein: CASSLGKAGVLHF; CDR3 DNA: TGTGCCAGCAGCTTGGGGAAGGCCGGGGTCCTCCACTTT
D gene: .; V gene: TRBV27; clone size: once; J gene: TRBJ1-2; CDR3 protein: CASSSHPGQSYGYTF; CDR3 DNA: TGTGCCAGCAGTTCCCACCCTGGACAGAGCTATGGCTACACCTTC
D gene: TRBD1; V gene: TRBV2; clone size: .; J gene: TRBJ2-7; CDR3 protein: CASRRGQAAYEQYF; CDR3 DNA: TGTGCCAGCAGAAGAGGACAGGCCGCATACGAGCAGTACTTC
D gene: TRBD1; V gene: TRBV19; clone size: .; J gene: TRBJ2-5; CDR3 protein: CASRGQGQETQYF; CDR3 DNA: TGTGCCAGTAGGGGACAGGGACAAGAGACCCAGTACTTC
D gene: TRBD1; V gene: TRBV4-3; clone size: .; J gene: TRBJ1-4; CDR3 protein: CASSHIYRGGGEKLFF; CDR3 DNA: TGCGCCAGCAGCCACATTTACAGGGGCGGAGGTGAAAAACTGTTTTTT
D gene: TRBD2; V gene: TRBV7-3; clone size: .; J gene: TRBJ2-3; CDR3 protein: CASILAGGLSDTQYF; CDR3 DNA: TGTGCCAGCATACTAGCGGGGGGCCTGTCAGATACGCAGTATTTT
D gene: TRBD1; V gene: TRBV7-9; clone size: .; J gene: TRBJ1-3; CDR3 protein: CASSFTPTGGFGNTIYF; CDR3 DNA: TGTGCCAGCAGCTTCACCCCAACAGGGGGCTTTGGAAACACCATATATTTT
D gene: TRBD2; V gene: TRBV6-6; clone size: .; J gene: TRBJ2-7; CDR3 protein: CASKQTSSSYEQYF; CDR3 DNA: TGTGCCAGCAAACAGACTAGCAGCTCCTACGAGCAGTACTTC
D gene: TRBD1; V gene: TRBV6-1; clone size: .; J gene: TRBJ1-6; CDR3 protein: CASSARTGVNSPLHF; CDR3 DNA: TGTGCCAGCAGTGCAAGGACAGGGGTAAATTCACCCCTCCACTTT
D gene: .; V gene: TRBV7-9; clone size: .; J gene: TRBJ2-7; CDR3 protein: CASSLASDYEQYF; CDR3 DNA: TGTGCCAGCAGCTTAGCCTCAGACTACGAGCAGTACTTC
D gene: TRBD1; V gene: TRBV30; clone size: once; J gene: TRBJ2-1; CDR3 protein: CAGTGQGAYNEQFF; CDR3 DNA: TGTGCCGGCACGGGACAGGGAGCCTACAATGAGCAGTTCTTC
D gene: TRBD2; V gene: TRBV30; clone size: .; J gene: TRBJ2-5; CDR3 protein: CAWSGQGTSGEETQYF; CDR3 DNA: TGTGCCTGGAGTGGACAGGGGACTAGCGGCGAAGAGACCCAGTACTTC
D gene: TRBD1; V gene: TRBV29-1; clone size: .; J gene: TRBJ2-7; CDR3 protein: CSALDRVYDEQYF; CDR3 DNA: TGCAGCGCTCTGGACAGGGTCTATGACGAGCAGTACTTC
D gene: .; V gene: TRBV29-1; clone size: .; J gene: TRBJ2-2; CDR3 protein: CSVVPAAGTGELFF; CDR3 DNA: TGCAGCGTTGTTCCTGCGGCAGGGACCGGGGAGCTGTTTTTT
D gene: .; V gene: TRBV11-2; clone size: once; J gene: TRBJ2-1; CDR3 protein: CASTVNNEQFF; CDR3 DNA: TGTGCCAGCACCGTAAACAATGAGCAGTTCTTC
D gene: .; V gene: TRBV9; clone size: .; J gene: TRBJ2-7; CDR3 protein: CASSGGGWGGEQYF; CDR3 DNA: TGTGCCAGCAGCGGCGGGGGCTGGGGCGGCGAGCAGTACTTC
D gene: .; V gene: TRBV5-1; clone size: few; J gene: TRBJ1-1; CDR3 protein: CASSLGHMNTEAFF; CDR3 DNA: TGCGCCAGCAGCTTGGGGCATATGAACACTGAAGCTTTCTTT
D gene: .; V gene: TRBV14; clone size: once; J gene: TRBJ1-4; CDR3 protein: CASSQAVFSGNEKLFF; CDR3 DNA: TGTGCCAGCAGCCAAGCGGTCTTCAGCGGTAATGAAAAACTGTTTTTT
D gene: .; V gene: TRBV10-1; clone size: .; J gene: TRBJ2-1; CDR3 protein: CASSEVGGNSYNEQFF; CDR3 DNA: TGCGCCAGCAGTGAGGTTGGCGGAAACTCCTACAATGAGCAGTTCTTC
D gene: .; V gene: TRBV4-2; clone size: .; J gene: TRBJ1-1; CDR3 protein: CASSQDTGGGTEAFF; CDR3 DNA: TGTGCCAGCAGCCAAGATACGGGTGGTGGCACTGAAGCTTTCTTT